This T cell receptor beta chain emerged from a study of T cells in Graves' hyperthyroidism and ophthalmopathy. Study-level results: Within blood appeared most thyroid clonotypes that had expanded above 0.001.

TCR beta CDR3 sequences were amplified from RNA transcripts. Primed by the HTBI set, a first-round RT-PCR was run on the TCR CDR3. TCRdb recomputed calls from the multiplex PCR reads with MiXCR, one row per CDR3 protein. The top ten hold over 30% of the sample, which has about 640,000 distinct CDR3 sequences, 20% seen once. The CDR3 covers 13 residues. The germline CDR1 and CDR2 sequences are MNHEY and SVGAGI. V shed 2 bases and J shed 7 bases, with 11 bases lying between them. Diagnoses were established using clinical symptoms, serum thyroxine and TRAb, thyroid ultrasound and orbital computed tomography. Around 9.8 ml fresh peripheral blood yielded the PBMCs. Remarks on this clonotype: Its antigen is currently unknown.

The chain is built from TRBV6-5 and TRBJ1-2; D is undetermined. Sequenced: blood. The sequence came from a man between 25 and 39 years old with Graves' ophthalmopathy. The CDR3 nucleotides are TGTGCCAGCAGTTACGGGGAGCGCGGTGGCTACACCTTC. Translation: CASSYGERGGYTF.